This T cell receptor (beta chain) stems from a study of high-grade serous ovarian cancer treatment subgroups. Across the whole study: On average, more than 14,000 reads and 7,000 to 8,000 unique TCR beta rearrangements were obtained per sample. Points from the study as a whole: Only CDR3 was analyzed; CDR1 and CDR2 were not. TCR relatedness rose with neoantigen level and trended with mutation load. Same-patient tumor repertoires overlapped at roughly 0.095 to 0.79; different patients barely overlapped.

Tumor samples were taken before definitive surgery or chemotherapy. Sequenced by immunoSEQ multiplex PCR; TCRdb stores in-frame clones only, minus some. The table lists 2,500 to 3,500 clones, roughly four fifths of them singletons. Germline assignment: CDR1 SGHVS and CDR2 FNYEAQ. The germline V and J ends were trimmed by 4 bases and 2 bases, with 14 bases remaining between them. CDR3 length equals 16 residues. In the case of this clone: Its specificity is unknown.

V and J are TRBV7-6 and TRBJ1-4, with no clear D. The receptor's source is a human donor with high-grade serous ovarian cancer. Sequencing was done on a sample of tumor tissue. The chain's CDR3 is CASSSGDGGTNEKLFF. The CDR3 DNA sequence: TGTGCCAGCAGCTCCGGCGACGGAGGGACTAATGAAAAACTGTTTTTT.